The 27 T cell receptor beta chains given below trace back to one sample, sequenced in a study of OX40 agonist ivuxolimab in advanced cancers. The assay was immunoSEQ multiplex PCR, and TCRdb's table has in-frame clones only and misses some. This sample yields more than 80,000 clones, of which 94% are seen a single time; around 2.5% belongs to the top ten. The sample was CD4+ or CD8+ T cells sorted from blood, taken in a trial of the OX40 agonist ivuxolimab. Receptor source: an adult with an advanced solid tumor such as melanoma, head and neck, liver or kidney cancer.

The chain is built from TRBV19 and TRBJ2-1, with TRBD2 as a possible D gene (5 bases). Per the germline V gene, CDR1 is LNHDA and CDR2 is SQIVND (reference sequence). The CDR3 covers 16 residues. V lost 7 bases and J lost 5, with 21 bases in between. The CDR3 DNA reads TGTGCCAGTAATAAGGGTTGGGGAGTGAGACACAATGAGCAGTTCTTC. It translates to CASNKGWGVRHNEQFF.

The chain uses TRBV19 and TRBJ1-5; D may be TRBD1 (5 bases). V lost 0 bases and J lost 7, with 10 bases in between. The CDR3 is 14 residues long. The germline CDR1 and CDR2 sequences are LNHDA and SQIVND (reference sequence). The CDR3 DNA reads TGTGCCAGTAGTATAGAAGGGGCGGGGCAGCCCCAGCATTTT. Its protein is CASSIEGAGQPQHF.

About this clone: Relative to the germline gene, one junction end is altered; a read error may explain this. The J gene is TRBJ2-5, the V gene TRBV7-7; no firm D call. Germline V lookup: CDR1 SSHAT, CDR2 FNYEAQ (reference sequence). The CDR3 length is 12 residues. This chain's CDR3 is CASSSVGETQYF. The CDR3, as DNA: TGTGCTAGCAGCTCCGTAGGAGAGACCCAGTACTTC.

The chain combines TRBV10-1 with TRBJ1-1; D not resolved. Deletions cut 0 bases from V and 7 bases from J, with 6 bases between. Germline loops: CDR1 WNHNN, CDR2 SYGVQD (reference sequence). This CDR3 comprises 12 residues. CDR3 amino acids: CASSESGNEAFF. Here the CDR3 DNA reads TGCGCCAGCAGTGAGTCGGGGAATGAAGCTTTCTTT.

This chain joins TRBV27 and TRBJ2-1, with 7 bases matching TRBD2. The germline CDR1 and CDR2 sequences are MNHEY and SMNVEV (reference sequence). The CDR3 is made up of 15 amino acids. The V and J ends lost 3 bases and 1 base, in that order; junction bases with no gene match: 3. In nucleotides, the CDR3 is TGTGCCAGCAGTTTGGGGCGGGGGTCCTACAATGAGCAGTTCTTC. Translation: CASSLGRGSYNEQFF.

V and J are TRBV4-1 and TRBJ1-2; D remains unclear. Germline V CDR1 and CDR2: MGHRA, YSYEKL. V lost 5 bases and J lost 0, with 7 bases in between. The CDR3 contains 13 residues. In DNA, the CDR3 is TGCGCCAGCAGCGCCAGATCTAACTATGGCTACACCTTC. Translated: CASSARSNYGYTF.

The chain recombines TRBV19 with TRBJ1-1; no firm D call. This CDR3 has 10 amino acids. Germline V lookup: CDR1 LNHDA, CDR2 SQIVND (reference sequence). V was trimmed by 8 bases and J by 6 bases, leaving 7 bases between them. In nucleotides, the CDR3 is TGTGCCAGTCAAAGCCCTGAAGCTTTCTTT. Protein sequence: CASQSPEAFF.

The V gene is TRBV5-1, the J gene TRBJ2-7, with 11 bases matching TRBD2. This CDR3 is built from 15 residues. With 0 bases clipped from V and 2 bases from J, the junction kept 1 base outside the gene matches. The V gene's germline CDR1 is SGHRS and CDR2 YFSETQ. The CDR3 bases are TGCGCCAGCAGCTTGGGACTAGCGGGGACCTACGAGCAGTACTTC. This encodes CASSLGLAGTYEQYF.

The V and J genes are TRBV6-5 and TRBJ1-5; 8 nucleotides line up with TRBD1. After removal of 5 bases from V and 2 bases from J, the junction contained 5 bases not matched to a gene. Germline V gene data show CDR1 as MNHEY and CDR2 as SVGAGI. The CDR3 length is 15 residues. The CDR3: CASSALTGGNQPQHF. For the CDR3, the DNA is TGTGCCAGCAGTGCCCTGACAGGGGGCAATCAGCCCCAGCATTTT.

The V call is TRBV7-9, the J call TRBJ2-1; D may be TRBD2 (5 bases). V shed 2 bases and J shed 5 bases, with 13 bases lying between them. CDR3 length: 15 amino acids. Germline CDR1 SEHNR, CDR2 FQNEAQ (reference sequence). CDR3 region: CASSLLRGLDNEQFF. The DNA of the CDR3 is TGTGCCAGCAGCTTACTTCGGGGTTTGGACAATGAGCAGTTCTTC.

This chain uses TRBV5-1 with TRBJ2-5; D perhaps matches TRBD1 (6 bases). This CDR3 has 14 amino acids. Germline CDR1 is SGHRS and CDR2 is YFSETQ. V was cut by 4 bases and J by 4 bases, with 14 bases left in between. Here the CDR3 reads CASSIYQGPETQYF. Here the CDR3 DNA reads TGCGCCAGCAGCATTTACCAGGGGCCAGAGACCCAGTACTTC.

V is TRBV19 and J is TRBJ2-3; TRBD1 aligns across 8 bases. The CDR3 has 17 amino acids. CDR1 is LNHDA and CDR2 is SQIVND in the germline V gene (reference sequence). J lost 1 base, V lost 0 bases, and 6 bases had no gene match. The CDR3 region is CASSIDAGTGRTDTQYF. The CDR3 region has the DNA TGTGCCAGTAGTATAGATGCCGGGACAGGACGCACAGATACGCAGTATTTT.

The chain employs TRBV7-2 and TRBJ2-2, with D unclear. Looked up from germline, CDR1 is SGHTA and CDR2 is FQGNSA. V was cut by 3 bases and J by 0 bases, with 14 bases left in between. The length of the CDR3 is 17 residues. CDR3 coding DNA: TGTGCCAGCAGCTTCTCCCCTGCGACCGCGAACACCGGGGAGCTGTTTTTT. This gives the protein CASSFSPATANTGELFF.

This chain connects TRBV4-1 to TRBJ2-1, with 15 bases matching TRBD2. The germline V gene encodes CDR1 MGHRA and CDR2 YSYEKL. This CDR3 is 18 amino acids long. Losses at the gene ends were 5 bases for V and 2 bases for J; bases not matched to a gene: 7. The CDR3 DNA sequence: TGCGCCAGCAGCACCCGGACTAGCGGGGGGGCGGCCTACAATGAGCAGTTCTTC. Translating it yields CASSTRTSGGAAYNEQFF.

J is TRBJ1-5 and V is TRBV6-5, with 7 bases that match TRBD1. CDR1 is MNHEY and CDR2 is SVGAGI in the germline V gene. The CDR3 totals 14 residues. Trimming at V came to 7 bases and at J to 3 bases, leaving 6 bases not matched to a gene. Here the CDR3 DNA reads TGTGCCAGCACCCAGACAGGGCTCAATCAGCCCCAGCATTTT. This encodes CASTQTGLNQPQHF.

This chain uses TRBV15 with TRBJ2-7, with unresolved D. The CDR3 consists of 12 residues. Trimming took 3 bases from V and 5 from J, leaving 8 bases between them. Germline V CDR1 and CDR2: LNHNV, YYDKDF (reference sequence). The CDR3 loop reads CATSSGKDEQYF. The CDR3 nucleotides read TGTGCCACCAGCAGTGGGAAAGACGAGCAGTACTTC.

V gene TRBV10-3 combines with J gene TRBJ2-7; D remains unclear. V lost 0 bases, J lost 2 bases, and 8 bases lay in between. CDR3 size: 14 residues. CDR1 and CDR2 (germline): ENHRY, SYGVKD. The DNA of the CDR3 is TGTGCCATCAGTGAGTCGTACGGACCCTACGAGCAGTACTTC. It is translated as CAISESYGPYEQYF.

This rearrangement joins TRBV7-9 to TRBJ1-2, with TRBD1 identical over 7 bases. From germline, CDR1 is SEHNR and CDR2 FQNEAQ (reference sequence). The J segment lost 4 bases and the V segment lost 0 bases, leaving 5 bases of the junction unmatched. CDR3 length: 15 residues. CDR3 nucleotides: TGTGCCAGCAGCTTAGCCAACCGGGACAGCTATGGCTACACCTTC. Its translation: CASSLANRDSYGYTF.

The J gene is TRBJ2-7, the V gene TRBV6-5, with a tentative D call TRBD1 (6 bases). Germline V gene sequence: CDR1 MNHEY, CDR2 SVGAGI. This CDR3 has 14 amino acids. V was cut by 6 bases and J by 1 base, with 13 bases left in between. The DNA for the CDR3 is TGTGCCAGCAGCCCTGGACAGTTGTCCTACGAGCAGTACTTC. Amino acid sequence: CASSPGQLSYEQYF.

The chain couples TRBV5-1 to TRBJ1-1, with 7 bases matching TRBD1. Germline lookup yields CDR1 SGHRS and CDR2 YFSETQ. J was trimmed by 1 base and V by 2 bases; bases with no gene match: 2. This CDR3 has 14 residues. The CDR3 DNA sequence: TGCGCCAGCAGCTTACAGGGGCAGAACACTGAAGCTTTCTTT. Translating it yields CASSLQGQNTEAFF.

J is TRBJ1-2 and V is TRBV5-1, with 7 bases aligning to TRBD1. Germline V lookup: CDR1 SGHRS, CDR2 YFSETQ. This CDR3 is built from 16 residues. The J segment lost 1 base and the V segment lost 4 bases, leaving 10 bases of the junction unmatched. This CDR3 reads CASSPKGAAVNYGYTF. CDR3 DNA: TGCGCCAGCAGCCCCAAGGGGGCAGCTGTTAACTATGGCTACACCTTC.

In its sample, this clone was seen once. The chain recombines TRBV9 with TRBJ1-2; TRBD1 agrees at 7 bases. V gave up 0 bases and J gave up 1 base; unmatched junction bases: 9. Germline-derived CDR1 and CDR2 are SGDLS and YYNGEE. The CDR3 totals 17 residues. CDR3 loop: CASSVGDRENFNYGYTF. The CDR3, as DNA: TGTGCCAGCAGCGTAGGCGACAGGGAGAACTTTAACTATGGCTACACCTTC. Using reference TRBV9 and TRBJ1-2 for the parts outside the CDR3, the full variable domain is DSGVTQTPKHLITATGQRVTLRCSPRSGDLSVYWYQQSLDQGLQFLIQYYNGEERAKGNILERFSAQQFPDLHSELNLSSLELGDSALYFCASSVGDRENFNYGYTFGSGTRLTVV.

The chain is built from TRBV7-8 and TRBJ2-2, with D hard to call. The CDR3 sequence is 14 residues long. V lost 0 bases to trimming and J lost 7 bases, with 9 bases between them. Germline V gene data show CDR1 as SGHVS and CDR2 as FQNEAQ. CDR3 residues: CASSLANWNGELFF. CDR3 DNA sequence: TGTGCCAGCAGCTTAGCGAACTGGAACGGGGAGCTGTTTTTT.

The CDR3 spells CASSPRDRAYEQYF. The CDR3 bases are TGTGCCAGCTCACCGCGGGACAGGGCCTACGAGCAGTACTTC. The gene calls are TRBV18 and TRBJ2-7; 9 bases are shared with TRBD1. The CDR3 length is 14 residues. The germline CDR1 and CDR2 sequences are KGHSH and LQKENI. V trimming: 3 bases; J trimming: 2 bases; junction bases outside the gene matches: 2.

The DNA for the CDR3 is TGTGCCTCAGCAGGCCTAGCGGGAGGGCCGGGGGCCAACGTCCTGACTTTC. Translating it yields CASAGLAGGPGANVLTF. The chain has TRBV27 and TRBJ2-6; 12 bases align to TRBD2. V shed 11 bases, J shed 4 bases, and the junction held 12 bases outside the gene matches. The CDR3 is 17 residues long. CDR1 and CDR2 (germline): MNHEY, SMNVEV (reference sequence).

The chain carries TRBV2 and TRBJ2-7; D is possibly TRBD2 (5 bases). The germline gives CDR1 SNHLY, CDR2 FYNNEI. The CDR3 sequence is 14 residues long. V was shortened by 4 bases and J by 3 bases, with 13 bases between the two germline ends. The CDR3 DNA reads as TGTGCCAGCAGTGTACAGATCAGCGGCTACGAGCAGTACTTC. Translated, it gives CASSVQISGYEQYF.

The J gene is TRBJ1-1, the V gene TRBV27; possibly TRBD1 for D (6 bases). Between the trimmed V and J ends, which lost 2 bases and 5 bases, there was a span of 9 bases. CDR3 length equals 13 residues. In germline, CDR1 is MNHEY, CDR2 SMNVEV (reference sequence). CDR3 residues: CASSLQGPTEAFF. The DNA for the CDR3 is TGTGCCAGCAGTTTACAGGGGCCAACTGAAGCTTTCTTT.